This TCR beta chain comes out of a study of cytomegalovirus exposure and HLA in healthy donors (TCRdb year 2017). In terms of the full investigation: According to an earlier analysis of 587 of the donors, about 179 million T cells yielded some 120 million unique TCR beta sequences and about 300 Gb of sequence data. An earlier analysis of 587 of the donors applied high-throughput TCR beta sequencing to assess whether each TCR beta V gene segment acted as functional or pseudogenic. Typing coverage differed by locus: A, B, C, DRB1 and DQB1 were typed in roughly 620-630 donors, DQA1 in around 500, DPA1 in around 610, and DPB1 in 472. In a later genetic analysis, genome-wide SNP genotypes for about 55% of the 666 donors were used, and that subset was treated as a discovery cohort. A separate validation cohort of approximately 130 different subjects was used in addition to the approximately 640-subject first cohort. Across approximately 400 genotyped donors of the cohort, an average of 235,054 unique TCR beta nucleotide sequences per donor were sequenced, and 15% to 20% of those sequences were non-productive. The study aimed to test whether cataloging public T cell receptors could reveal signatures of past pathogen exposure. The genetic ancestry cluster associated with self-reported Caucasian donors included 65% to 90% of the roughly 380 genotyped donors. A later analysis re-examined previously published TCR beta repertoires from several hundred donors and added high-resolution HLA genotyping to investigate patterns of TCR occurrence. An early release covering 550 to 650 HLA-typed donors comprised approximately 290 gigabases of sequencing data and tens of millions of unique TCR sequences. About five DR-DQ haplotypes were treated as single units for association and clustering because of strong linkage in the cohort. Donor age, sex, ethnicity and CMV serostatus were collected together with the repertoire data. Using immunosequencing, the study profiled T cell repertoires from 666 subjects and related those repertoires to cytomegalovirus serostatus. In the later analysis, no new phenotypic data were used to find candidate immune exposures; instead, reliance was placed on TCR beta sequences and their occurrence across donors. Class I and class II HLA loci were covered by the typing at four-digit resolution. To predict cytomegalovirus infection status, the study combined high-throughput TCR immunosequencing, statistical association of individual TCRs with disease status, and machine learning. Every discovery cohort repertoire had been produced on one sequencing platform. Broad study findings and their caveats: This cohort had only TCR beta chains sequenced, and the lack of alpha or paired-chain data limited which features could be detected. A later genetic analysis reported fewer N-insertions in productive TCRs among donors in an Asian-associated ancestry cluster than the roughly 650-donor mean. A later analysis associated 15,000 to 20,000 TCR beta sequences with specific HLA alleles at a false discovery rate of 0.05. A later genetic analysis associated a missense DCLRE1C variant with V-gene and J-gene trimming of TCR beta chains, and an independent cohort replicated the association. Roughly uniform sequencing depth across donors was assumed in presence/absence analyses, although this assumption may not hold. Because the 87-base-pair reads could not distinguish some IMGT-functional V segments, including TRBV6-2 and TRBV6-3, those segments were excluded. The classifier was reported to diagnose cytomegalovirus status with high specificity and sensitivity in both the original and validation cohorts. According to a later analysis, parvovirus B19, influenza, CMV and Epstein-Barr virus appeared linked to several top co-occurrence clusters. Broadly in line with IMGT annotations, most TCR beta V segments showed up in productive rearrangements about 90% or about 30% of the time in an earlier analysis of roughly 590 of the donors. Correlated functional status among segregating V segments might be attributable to linkage disequilibrium, but an unknown experimental factor could not be ruled out. In a later analysis, TCR association rates were found to vary across HLA loci, with the most associated TCRs seen for DRB1 alleles and the fewest for HLA-C alleles. Most TCR sequences were observed very rarely across donors, whereas some public TCRs were present in many individuals. Strong co-occurrence of HLA alleles, especially DR and DQ, made assigning TCR associations to individual alleles difficult. According to the authors, the approach could potentially be generalized to other disease states and immunological phenotypes. In a later analysis, HLA-associated TCR beta chains were found to be more clonally expanded and to have lower generation probabilities than equally common non-associated chains. According to a later analysis, most CMV-associated TCR beta chains appeared to be HLA-restricted, and the HLA associations seemed to be driven largely by CMV exposure. Because counts were too low, 15 to 20 rarely observed V segments, including chromosome 9 orphons, were excluded from the earlier analysis of a few hundred of the donors. A cluster of highly shared sequence variants was judged likely to be a technical artifact of the sequencing pipeline. A further reported finding was that TCR beta sequences accurately predicted the HLA-A and HLA-B alleles for most subjects in the first cohort. Because HLA typing was unavailable for some donors at each locus, only the typed subset was used in association tests. For the cohort, immune exposure information was limited to CMV serostatus. In vitro tests confirmed that three of the cytomegalovirus-associated TCR beta chains recognize cytomegalovirus antigens. The study gave a list of about 150 TCR beta chains associated with cytomegalovirus.

CDR1 is given as KGHSH and CDR2 as LQKENI, both from the germline V gene. The CDR3 contains 13 residues, cysteine and phenylalanine counted. The entry retains the CDR3 DNA only, 39 bases that are in frame from base 1. The V and J ends are trimmed by 5 bases and 9 bases, leaving 17 bases between them. Turning to this clone: What antigen it recognizes has not been identified. No clone much larger than this one lies a single base away; base qualities are absent.

Libraries came from the immunoSEQ multiplex PCR assay. A mixture of 60 forward primers for TCR Vbeta segments and 13 reverse primers for TCR Jbeta segments was used in the multiplex PCR. The CDR3 region of rearranged TCR beta genes was amplified from genomic DNA by a multiplex PCR assay. On the Illumina HiSeq System, the amplified TCR beta libraries were sequenced as 87-base-pair reads. Per the source publication's procedure: In a later analysis, around 80 million unique TCR beta chains were counted across the 500 to 700 repertoires, and around 10 million of these chains were shared by at least two donors. A nearest-neighbor algorithm error-corrected the raw reads and collapsed the reads into unique sequences, merging closely related sequences to remove PCR and sequencing errors. V, D and J gene segments were assigned by aligning CDR3 sequences to IMGT reference sequences. Each retained sequence needed at least a six-nucleotide match to both a V gene segment and a J gene segment. Rearrangements were called productive when the CDR3 lacked stop codons and stayed in frame with V and J; all others were non-productive. Following IMGT convention, CDR3 was defined as the stretch from the second conserved V-encoded cysteine to the conserved J-encoded phenylalanine. In an earlier analysis of some 550 of the donors, sequences lacking an unambiguous match to a single V gene segment were excluded. An earlier analysis of 587 of the donors called V segments functional above 56.7% productive rearrangements and segregating when the between-donor standard deviation exceeded 5%. A statistical classification framework was built to diagnose cytomegalovirus status from the catalog of TCR beta chain sequences. In a later analysis, TCR nucleotide sequences were compared against IMGT/GENE-DB human TR gene sequences so that V and J genes could be assigned. A later analysis assigned CDR3 sequences and most-parsimonious VDJ recombination scenarios with the TCRdist pipeline. In a later analysis, each TCR beta chain was defined by its CDR3 amino acid sequence together with its V-gene family, and reads lacking a unique V-gene family were excluded. In a later analysis, approximately 640 highly shared, low-generation-probability nucleotide sequences were removed to address suspected cross-contamination and a sequencing artifact. For each public chain, a later analysis derived a clonal expansion index from normalized ranks of inferred template counts within each repertoire. Generation probabilities in a later analysis came from a VDJ recombination model fitted to out-of-frame rearrangements, and those results were checked against IGoR. In a later analysis, TCR-TCR, TCR-HLA and TCR-CMV co-occurrence was scored with hypergeometric tests, and a repertoire-size bias correction was applied to TCR pairs. To estimate false discovery rates, a later analysis permuted the HLA or CMV assignments 20 times. In a later analysis, co-occurring TCRs were grouped with DBSCAN, and TCRdist sequence similarity was added when clustering was performed within HLA-allele-positive subsets. Repertoires with fewer than 30,000 or more than 120,000 public chains, plus five repertoires with anomalous nucleotide sharing, were excluded from co-occurrence clustering. TCRdb stores this immuneACCESS table with in-frame sequences only. Part of the clones is absent; in the studies checked, under half of the shortfall reflects unresolved V genes, and no reason is known for the rest. The D gene and trimming were derived from the DNA, and the V and J assignments and clone size from that table. This sample holds about 200,000 clones; around four fifths were observed only once. The ten largest clones represent 1.5% to 2% of the sample.

The cohort comprised fewer than 750 healthy bone marrow donors. At the time of sampling, every cohort member was nominally healthy, though immune exposures that went unrecorded were likely present. The donor tested CMV seronegative and was one of the 352 seronegative cohort members. A peripheral blood sample was provided by each donor, and peripheral blood mononuclear cells were used for TCR beta sequencing. Genomic DNA extraction from the blood cell samples was performed with the Qiagen DNeasy Blood Extraction Kit. Source material: PBMCs. This sequence was found in a man in his forties or fifties in good health and CMV-seronegative. Recombination linked TRBV18 to TRBJ2-7; the D segment could be TRBD1, given 5 matching bases. DNA sequence: TGTGCCAGCTCAACTACAGGAGCTCAAGGGCAGTACTTC. It codes for CASSTTGAQGQYF.